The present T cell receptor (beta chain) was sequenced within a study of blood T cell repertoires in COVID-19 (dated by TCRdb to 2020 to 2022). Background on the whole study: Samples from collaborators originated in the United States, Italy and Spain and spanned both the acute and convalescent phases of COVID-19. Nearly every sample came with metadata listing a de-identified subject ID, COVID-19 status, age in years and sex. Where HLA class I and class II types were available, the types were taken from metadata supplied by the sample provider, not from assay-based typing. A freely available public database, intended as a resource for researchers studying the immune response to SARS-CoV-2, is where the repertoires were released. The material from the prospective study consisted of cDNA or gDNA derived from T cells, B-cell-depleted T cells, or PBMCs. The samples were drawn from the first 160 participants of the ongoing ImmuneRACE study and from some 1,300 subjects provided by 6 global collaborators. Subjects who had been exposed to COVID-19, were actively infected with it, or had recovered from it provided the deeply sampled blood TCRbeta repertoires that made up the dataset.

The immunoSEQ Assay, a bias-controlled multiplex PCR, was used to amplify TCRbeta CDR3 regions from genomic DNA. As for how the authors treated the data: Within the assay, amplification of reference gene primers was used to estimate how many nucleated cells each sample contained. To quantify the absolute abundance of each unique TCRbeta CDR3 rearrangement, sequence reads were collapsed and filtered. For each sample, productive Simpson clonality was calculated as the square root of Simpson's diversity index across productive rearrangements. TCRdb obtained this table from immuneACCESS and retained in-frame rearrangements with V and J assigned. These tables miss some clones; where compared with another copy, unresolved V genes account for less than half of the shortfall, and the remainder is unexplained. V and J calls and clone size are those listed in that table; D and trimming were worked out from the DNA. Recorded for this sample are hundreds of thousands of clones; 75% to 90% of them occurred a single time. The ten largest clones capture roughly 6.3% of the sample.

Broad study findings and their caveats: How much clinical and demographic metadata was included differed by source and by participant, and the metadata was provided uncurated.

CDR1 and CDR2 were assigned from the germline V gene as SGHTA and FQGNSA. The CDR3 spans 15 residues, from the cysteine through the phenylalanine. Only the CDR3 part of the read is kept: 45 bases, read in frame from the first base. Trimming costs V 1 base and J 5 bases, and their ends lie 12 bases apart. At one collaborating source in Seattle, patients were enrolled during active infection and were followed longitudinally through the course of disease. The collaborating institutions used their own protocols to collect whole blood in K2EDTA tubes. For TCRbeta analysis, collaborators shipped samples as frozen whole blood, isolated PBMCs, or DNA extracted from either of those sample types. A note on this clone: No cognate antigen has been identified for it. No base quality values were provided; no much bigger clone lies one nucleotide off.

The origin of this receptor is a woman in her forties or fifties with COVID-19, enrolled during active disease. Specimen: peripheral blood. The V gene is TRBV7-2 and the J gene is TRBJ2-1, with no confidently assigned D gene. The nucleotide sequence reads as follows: TGTGCCAGCAGCTTAGTGGTCGTATTAGACAATGAGCAGTTCTTC. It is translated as CASSLVVVLDNEQFF.